The clone carrying this T cell receptor (beta chain) occurred a few times. This sample stems from a study of regulatory T cells in long-lasting Graves disease. Study in general: The study enrolled newly diagnosed Graves' patients on antithyroid drugs under 3 months.

This sample's time point: newly diagnosed GD, antithyroid drugs for less than 3 months. TCR sequences were obtained from RNA taken from PBMCs. Per germline, CDR1 SGHRS and CDR2 YFSETQ. The CDR3 is made up of 15 amino acids. The germline V and J ends were trimmed by 0 bases and 4 bases, with 10 bases remaining between them. Arm-PCR of CDR3 regions and iRepertoire HTBI primers were the basis on which TCR beta libraries were built. TCRdb re-called the multiplex PCR reads through MiXCR, storing one row per CDR3 protein. The table has some 350,000 distinct CDR3 sequences, roughly 15% seen once; the top ten hold 20%. The same specimen was also included in a second study, on T cells in Graves' hyperthyroidism and ophthalmopathy.

Here the sequenced sample was peripheral blood mononuclear cells (PBMCs), taken at new diagnosis, from a patient treated with antithyroid drugs. The source is a woman aged 18-35 years with Graves disease. The chain carries TRBV5-1 and TRBJ2-2; D possibly matches TRBD1 or TRBD2 (5 bases each). The CDR3 is CASSLAERGTGELFF. The CDR3 nucleotides read TGCGCCAGCAGCTTGGCCGAGAGGGGCACCGGGGAGCTGTTTTTT.